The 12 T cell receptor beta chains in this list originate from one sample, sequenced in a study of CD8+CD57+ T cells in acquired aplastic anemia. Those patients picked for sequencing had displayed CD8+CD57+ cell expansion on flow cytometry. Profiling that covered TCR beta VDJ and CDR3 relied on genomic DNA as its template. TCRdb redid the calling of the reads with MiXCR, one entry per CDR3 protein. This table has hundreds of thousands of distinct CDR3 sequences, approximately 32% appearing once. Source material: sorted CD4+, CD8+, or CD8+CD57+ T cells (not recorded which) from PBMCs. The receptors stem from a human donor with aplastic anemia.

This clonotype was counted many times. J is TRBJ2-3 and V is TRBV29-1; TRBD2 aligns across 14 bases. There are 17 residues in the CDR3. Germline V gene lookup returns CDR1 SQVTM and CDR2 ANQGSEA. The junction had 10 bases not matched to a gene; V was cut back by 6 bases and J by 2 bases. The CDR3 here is CSVGGTSGSLATDTQYF. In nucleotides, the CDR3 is TGCAGCGTCGGAGGGACTAGCGGGAGTCTGGCCACAGATACGCAGTATTTT.

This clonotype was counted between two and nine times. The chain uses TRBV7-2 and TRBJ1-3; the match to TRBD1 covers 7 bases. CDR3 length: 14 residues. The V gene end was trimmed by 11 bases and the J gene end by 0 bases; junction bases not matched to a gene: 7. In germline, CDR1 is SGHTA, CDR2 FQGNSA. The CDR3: CACKQGSSGNTIYF. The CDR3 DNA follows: TGTGCCTGCAAACAGGGGAGCTCTGGAAACACCATATATTTT.

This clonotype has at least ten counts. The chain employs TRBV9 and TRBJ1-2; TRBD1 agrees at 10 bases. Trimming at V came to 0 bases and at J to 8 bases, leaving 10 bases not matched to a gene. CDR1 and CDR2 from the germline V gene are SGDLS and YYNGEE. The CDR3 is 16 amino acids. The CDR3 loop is CASSVAGGTGVRGYTF. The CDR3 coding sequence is TGTGCCAGCAGCGTAGCCGGTGGGACAGGGGTGCGGGGCTACACCTTC.

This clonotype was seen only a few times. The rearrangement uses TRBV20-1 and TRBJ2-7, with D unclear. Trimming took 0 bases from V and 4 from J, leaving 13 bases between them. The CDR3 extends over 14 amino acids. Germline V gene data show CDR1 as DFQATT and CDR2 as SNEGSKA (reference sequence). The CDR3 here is CSARDLGVVYEQYF. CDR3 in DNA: TGCAGTGCTAGAGATCTGGGTGTCGTATACGAGCAGTACTTC.

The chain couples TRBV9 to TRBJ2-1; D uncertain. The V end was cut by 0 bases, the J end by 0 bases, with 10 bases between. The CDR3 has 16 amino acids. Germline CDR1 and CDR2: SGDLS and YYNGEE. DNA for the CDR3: TGTGCCAGCAGCGTAGCTGGAGATGGCTCCTACAATGAGCAGTTCTTC. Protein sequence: CASSVAGDGSYNEQFF.

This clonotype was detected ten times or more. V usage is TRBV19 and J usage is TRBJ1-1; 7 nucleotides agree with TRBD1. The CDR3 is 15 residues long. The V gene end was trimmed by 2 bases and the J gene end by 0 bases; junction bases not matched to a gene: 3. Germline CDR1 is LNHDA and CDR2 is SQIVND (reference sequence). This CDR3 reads CASSIRTGLNTEAFF. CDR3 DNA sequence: TGTGCCAGTAGTATACGGACAGGCTTGAACACTGAAGCTTTCTTT. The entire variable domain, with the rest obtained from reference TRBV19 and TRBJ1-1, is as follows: DGGITQSPKYLFRKEGQNVTLSCEQNLNHDAMYWYRQDPGQGLRLIYYSQIVNDFQKGDIAEGYSVSREKKESFPLTVTSAQKNPTAFYLCASSIRTGLNTEAFFGQGTRLTVV.

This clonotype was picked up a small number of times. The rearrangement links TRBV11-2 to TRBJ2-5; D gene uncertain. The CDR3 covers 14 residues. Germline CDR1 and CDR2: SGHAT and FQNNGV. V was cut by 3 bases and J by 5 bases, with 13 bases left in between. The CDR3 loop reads CASSFVRSGETQYF. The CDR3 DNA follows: TGTGCCAGCAGCTTTGTCAGGAGTGGGGAGACCCAGTACTTC.

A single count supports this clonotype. The CDR3, as DNA: TGTGCCACCAGTGACCCCAGGGGCCGACCTTTTCAAACAGATACGCAGTATTTT. Translated: CATSDPRGRPFQTDTQYF. The rearrangement uses TRBV24-1 and TRBJ2-3, with D tentatively TRBD1 (6 bases). Germline CDR1 KGHDR, CDR2 SFDVKD. Trimming shortened V by 4 bases and J by 3 bases, and 22 bases separated the two germline ends. The length of the CDR3 is 18 residues.

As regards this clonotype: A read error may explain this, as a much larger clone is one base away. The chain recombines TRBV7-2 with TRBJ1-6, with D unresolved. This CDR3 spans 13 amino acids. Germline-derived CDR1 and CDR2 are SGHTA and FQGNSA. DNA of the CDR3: TGTGCCAGCAGCTTATTAGTTCAGTCACCCCCCCACTTT. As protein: CASSLLVQSPPHF.

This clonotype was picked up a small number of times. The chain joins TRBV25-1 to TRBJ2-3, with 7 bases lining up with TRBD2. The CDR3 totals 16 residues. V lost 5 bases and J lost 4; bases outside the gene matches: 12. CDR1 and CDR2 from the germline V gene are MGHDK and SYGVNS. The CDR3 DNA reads TGTGCCAGCAGTTTCAGCGGGGTTGTCGTCGCAGATACGCAGTATTTT. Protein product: CASSFSGVVVADTQYF.

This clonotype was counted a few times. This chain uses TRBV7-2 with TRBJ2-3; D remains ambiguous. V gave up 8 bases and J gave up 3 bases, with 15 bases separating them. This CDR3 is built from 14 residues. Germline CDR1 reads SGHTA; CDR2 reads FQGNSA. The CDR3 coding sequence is TGTGCCAGCGCTTCCCCTCCCCTGACAGATACGCAGTATTTT. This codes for CASASPPLTDTQYF.

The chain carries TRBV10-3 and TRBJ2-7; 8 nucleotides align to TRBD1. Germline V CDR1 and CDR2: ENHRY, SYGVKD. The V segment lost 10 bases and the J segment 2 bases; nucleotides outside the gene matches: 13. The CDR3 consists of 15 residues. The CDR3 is CASSRGQGYPYEQYF. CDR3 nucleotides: TGTGCCAGCAGCCGTGGACAGGGATACCCCTACGAGCAGTACTTC.